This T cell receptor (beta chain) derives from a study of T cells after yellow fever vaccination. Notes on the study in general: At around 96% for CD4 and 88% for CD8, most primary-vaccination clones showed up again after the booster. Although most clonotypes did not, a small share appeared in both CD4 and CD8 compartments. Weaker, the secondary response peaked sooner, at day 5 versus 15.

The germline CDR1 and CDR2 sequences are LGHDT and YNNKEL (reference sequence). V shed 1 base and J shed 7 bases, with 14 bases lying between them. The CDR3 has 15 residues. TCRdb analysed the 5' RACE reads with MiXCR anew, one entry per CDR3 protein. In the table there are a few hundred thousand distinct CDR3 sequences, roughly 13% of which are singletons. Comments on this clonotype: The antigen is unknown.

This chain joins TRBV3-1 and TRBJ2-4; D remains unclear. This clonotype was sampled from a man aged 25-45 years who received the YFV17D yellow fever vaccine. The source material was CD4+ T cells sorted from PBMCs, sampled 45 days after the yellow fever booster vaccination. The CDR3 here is CASSQVVRTTNIQYF. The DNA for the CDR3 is TGTGCCAGCAGCCAAGTCGTACGGACGACGAACATTCAGTACTTC.